These 14 T cell receptor beta chains were all obtained from the same sample, sequenced in a study of blood T cell repertoires in COVID-19. Clones were read by immunoSEQ multiplex PCR, and TCRdb kept only the in-frame ones, dropping some. Of 180,000 or so clones in the sample, around 88% are singletons; the top ten hold 3.6%. Material for sequencing was PBMCs or T cells enriched from blood (not recorded which). All receptors come from a woman aged 45-59 years in a cohort exposed to, infected with or recovered from COVID-19 (not recorded which).

This clone was detected only once. The chain recombines TRBV7-2 with TRBJ2-7; TRBD2 agrees at 12 bases. This CDR3 region has 15 residues. V was clipped by 5 bases and J by 2 bases; unmatched bases: 4. Germline V gene sequence: CDR1 SGHTA, CDR2 FQGNSA. The CDR3 region has the DNA TGTGCCAGCAGCCGTCTAGCGGGGGGGCCCTACGAGCAGTACTTC. Amino acid sequence: CASSRLAGGPYEQYF. Combining the CDR3 with reference TRBV7-2 and TRBJ2-7 gives the whole variable domain GAGVSQSPSNKVTEKGKDVELRCDPISGHTALYWYRQSLGQGLEFLIYFQGNSAPDKSGLPSDRFSAERTGGSVSTLTIQRTQQEDSAVYLCASSRLAGGPYEQYFGPGTRLTVT.

This clone appeared a few times. The chain has TRBV28 and TRBJ2-7; no reliable D call. The CDR3 runs 13 residues. The germline gives CDR1 MDHEN, CDR2 SYDVKM. With 1 base removed from V and 2 bases from J, the gap between germline ends came to 6 bases. CDR3 loop: CASSLLSAYEQYF. CDR3 nucleotides: TGTGCCAGCAGTTTATTATCGGCCTACGAGCAGTACTTC.

The chain joins TRBV2 to TRBJ1-5; unclear D gene. Germline CDR1 reads SNHLY; CDR2 reads FYNNEI. The CDR3 loop spans 13 amino acids. The ends were cut back, 3 bases at V and 0 bases at J, with 3 bases in the middle. The CDR3: CASSDYSNQPQHF. Written as DNA, the CDR3 is TGTGCCAGCAGTGACTATAGCAATCAGCCCCAGCATTTT.

The CDR3 loop reads CSASGTSGTHEQYF. The CDR3 DNA follows: TGCAGTGCTAGTGGGACTAGCGGGACCCACGAGCAGTACTTC. The rearrangement uses TRBV20-1 and TRBJ2-7; 13 bases agree with TRBD2. Losses at the gene ends were 3 bases for V and 5 bases for J; bases not matched to a gene: 4. CDR1 DFQATT and CDR2 SNEGSKA come from the germline V gene (reference sequence). The CDR3 covers 14 residues.

This chain joins TRBV28 and TRBJ2-2, with D possibly TRBD2 on 5 matching bases. Germline CDR1 MDHEN, CDR2 SYDVKM. This CDR3 is built from 12 residues. V was trimmed by 2 bases and J by 7 bases, leaving 5 bases between them. CDR3 in amino acids: CASSLGGGELFF. The CDR3 DNA follows: TGTGCCAGCAGTTTAGGAGGCGGGGAGCTGTTTTTT.

The chain is built from TRBV5-6 and TRBJ1-2; D may be TRBD1 (5 bases). Trimming removed 2 bases from V and 5 bases from J, with 13 bases in between. CDR3 length: 14 residues. The germline V gene has CDR1 SGHDT and CDR2 YYEEEE. CDR3 coding DNA: TGTGCCAGCAGCTTCGCAGGGCTTAATTATGGCTACACCTTC. This gives the protein CASSFAGLNYGYTF.

The chain couples TRBV9 to TRBJ2-7; a weak D match, TRBD2 (5 bases). Germline V gives CDR1 SGDLS, CDR2 YYNGEE. V was clipped by 0 bases and J by 5 bases, with 15 bases between them. This CDR3 region has 15 residues. Here the CDR3 reads CASSVAAAVGNEQYF. In DNA form, the CDR3 reads TGTGCCAGCAGCGTAGCAGCGGCAGTTGGGAACGAGCAGTACTTC.

The gene calls are TRBV29-1 and TRBJ1-5; D is uncertain. Trimming pared 5 bases from V and 0 bases from J, leaving 5 bases between. This CDR3 spans 12 amino acids. Germline CDR1 and CDR2: SQVTM and ANQGSEA. The CDR3: CSVRSSNQPQHF. The CDR3 region has the DNA TGCAGCGTTCGGAGTAGCAATCAGCCCCAGCATTTT.

This chain joins TRBV4-2 and TRBJ1-5; 11 bases align to TRBD1. V shed 1 base, J shed 3 bases, and the junction held 5 bases outside the gene matches. Germline-derived CDR1 and CDR2 are LGHNA and YNFKEQ. CDR3 length: 17 residues. The CDR3 spells CASSQVRGQGDNQPQHF. Written as DNA, the CDR3 is TGTGCCAGCAGCCAAGTTCGGGGACAGGGGGACAATCAGCCCCAGCATTTT.

J is TRBJ2-7 and V is TRBV27; the D gene is possibly TRBD2 (5 bases). The CDR3 spans 13 residues. V was pared by 5 bases and J by 4 bases, with 12 bases between. Germline values: CDR1 MNHEY, CDR2 SMNVEV (reference sequence). The CDR3 sequence is CASSHERGYEQYF. The CDR3, as DNA: TGTGCCAGCAGTCACGAACGGGGATACGAGCAGTACTTC.

In this sample, this clone turned up once. The chain has TRBV9 and TRBJ2-2, with 9 nucleotides matching TRBD1. Germline loops: CDR1 SGDLS, CDR2 YYNGEE. The CDR3 spans 16 residues. With V trimmed by 8 bases and J by 0 bases, 8 bases remained unmatched. The CDR3 bases are TGTGCCAGTACTAGGACAGGGGCGACGAACACCGGGGAGCTGTTTTTT. Amino acid sequence: CASTRTGATNTGELFF.

The CDR3 spells CASNNRVSNQPQHF. CDR3 sequence (DNA): TGTGCCAGCAATAACAGGGTGAGCAATCAGCCCCAGCATTTT. The V gene is TRBV6-5, the J gene TRBJ1-5, with D possibly matching TRBD1 (6 bases). V was trimmed by 7 bases and J by 1 base, leaving 11 bases between them. The CDR3 sequence is 14 residues long. Germline values: CDR1 MNHEY, CDR2 SVGAGI.

The rearrangement uses TRBV5-6 and TRBJ2-1; D may be TRBD1 (5 bases). CDR1 and CDR2 (germline): SGHDT, YYEEEE. The length of the CDR3 is 13 residues. Trimming shortened V by 3 bases and J by 3 bases, and 7 bases separated the two germline ends. Here the CDR3 DNA reads TGTGCCAGCAGCTCCGACAGCTACAATGAGCAGTTCTTC. As protein: CASSSDSYNEQFF.

The chain carries TRBV28 and TRBJ1-1; D remains unclear. Germline assignment: CDR1 MDHEN and CDR2 SYDVKM. The V end was cut by 5 bases, the J end by 1 base, with 5 bases between. This CDR3 is built from 12 residues. The CDR3 DNA is TGTGCCAGCAGTCCACAGAACACTGAAGCTTTCTTT. It translates to CASSPQNTEAFF. The variable domain in full, completed from reference TRBV28 and TRBJ1-1, reads DVKVTQSSRYLVKRTGEKVFLECVQDMDHENMFWYRQDPGLGLRLIYFSYDVKMKEKGDIPEGYSVSREKKERFSLILESASTNQTSMYLCASSPQNTEAFFGQGTRLTVV.